These 17 T cell receptor beta chains originate from one sample sequenced in a study of blood T cell repertoires in COVID-19. Libraries were prepared by immunoSEQ multiplex PCR; TCRdb keeps only in-frame clonotypes and omits some of them. The repertoire holds under 150,000 clones, roughly 79% seen once, with about 2.9% in the top ten. Sequencing input: PBMCs or T cells enriched from blood (not recorded which). Every receptor here comes from a woman in her forties or fifties who had recovered from COVID-19.

This clone was observed a handful of times. As DNA, the CDR3 is TGTGCCAGCAGTGACTCGATGAGGGGGGCCAACGTCCTGACTTTC. Translation: CASSDSMRGANVLTF. The chain couples TRBV6-4 to TRBJ2-6; D unresolved. The V gene lost 0 bases and the J gene lost 4 bases, with 7 bases spanning the gap. Germline loops: CDR1 MRHNA, CDR2 SNTAGT. The CDR3 sequence is 15 residues long.

The rearrangement joins TRBV6-5 to TRBJ1-2, with a weak D call TRBD1 (6 bases). There are 12 residues in the CDR3. The V end lost 10 bases, the J end lost 6 bases, and 15 bases lay between the germline ends. Germline CDR1 reads MNHEY; CDR2 reads SVGAGI. CDR3 nucleotides: TGTGCCATAGAGGGAGGGACAAATGGCTACACCTTC. This translates into CAIEGGTNGYTF.

The DNA for the CDR3 is TGTGCCAGCAGCTTCGGCCGACTAGCGGCCGTCACAGATACGCAGTATTTT. It codes for CASSFGRLAAVTDTQYF. The chain recombines TRBV5-8 with TRBJ2-3; TRBD2 matches 9 bases. Trimming at V came to 2 bases and at J to 2 bases, leaving 9 bases not matched to a gene. The CDR3 sequence is 17 residues long. Germline CDR1 and CDR2: SGHTS and YDEGEE.

This clone was seen many times. The chain has TRBV6-5 and TRBJ1-1; no clear D gene. The CDR3 spans 14 residues. Trimming cost V 6 bases and J 3 bases, with 14 bases left between them. Germline CDR1 MNHEY, CDR2 SVGAGI. The CDR3 region has the DNA TGTGCCAGCAGCAAAAGGGAGGGCTACACTGAAGCTTTCTTT. This sequence encodes CASSKREGYTEAFF.

The J gene is TRBJ1-4, the V gene TRBV6-5, with a possible D match to TRBD1 (5 bases). V lost 4 bases and J lost 7, with 19 bases in between. Per germline, CDR1 MNHEY and CDR2 SVGAGI. CDR3 size: 16 residues. The CDR3 bases are TGTGCCAGCAGTTCTCCCTTGGGGGGAAGGGGTGAAAAACTGTTTTTT. The encoded protein is CASSSPLGGRGEKLFF.

V gene TRBV30 combines with J gene TRBJ1-6; the D is unclear. Trimming took 3 bases from V and 14 from J, leaving 14 bases between them. The CDR3 is 12 residues long. Germline V gives CDR1 GTSNPN, CDR2 SVGIG (reference sequence). CDR3 nucleotides: TGTGCCTGGAGCTCGCGGGTCGAGGCCCTCCACTTT. Translated, it gives CAWSSRVEALHF. Combining the CDR3 with reference TRBV30 and TRBJ1-6 gives the whole variable domain SQTIHQWPATLVQPVGSPLSLECTVEGTSNPNLYWYRQAAGRGLQLLFYSVGIGQISSEVPQNLSASRPQDRQFILSSKKLLLSDSGFYLCAWSSRVEALHFGNGTRLTVT.

CDR3 region: CASSFRDREIGNTIYF. In DNA form, the CDR3 reads TGTGCCAGCAGTTTCCGGGACAGGGAAATTGGAAACACCATATATTTT. This rearrangement joins TRBV28 to TRBJ1-3; 9 bases match TRBD1. CDR1 is MDHEN and CDR2 is SYDVKM in the germline V gene. This CDR3 is 16 amino acids long. V lost 3 bases and J lost 3; bases outside the gene matches: 6.

The chain employs TRBV27 and TRBJ2-7, with D perhaps TRBD2 (5 bases). V was clipped by 3 bases and J by 0 bases, with 15 bases between them. The germline gives CDR1 MNHEY, CDR2 SMNVEV (reference sequence). The CDR3 runs to 16 residues. Here the CDR3 DNA reads TGTGCCAGCAGTTTGTTCAGGATGGGGAGCTCCTACGAGCAGTACTTC. Its protein product is CASSLFRMGSSYEQYF.

The genes are TRBV3-1 (or the pseudogene TRBV3-2) and TRBJ2-7, with D perhaps matching TRBD1 (5 bases). Germline-derived CDR1 and CDR2 are LGHDT and YNNKEL (reference sequence). This CDR3 region has 14 residues. V was shortened by 2 bases and J by 5 bases, with 13 bases between the two germline ends. CDR3 sequence (DNA): TGTGCCAGCAGCCAATTCTCAGGGCTAGACGAGCAGTACTTC. Translating it yields CASSQFSGLDEQYF.

The CDR3 loop reads CASSITRVMNTEAFF. The CDR3, as DNA: TGTGCCAGCAGTATCACTCGAGTGATGAACACTGAAGCTTTCTTT. This chain uses TRBV27 with TRBJ1-1, with D unresolved. CDR3 length: 15 residues. CDR1 and CDR2 (germline): MNHEY, SMNVEV (reference sequence). Trimming cost V 5 bases and J 0 bases, with 13 bases left between them.

The chain has TRBV19 and TRBJ2-6, with 10 bases aligning to TRBD1. Trimming took 4 bases from V and 2 from J; bases not matched to a gene: 5. This CDR3 has 17 residues. In germline, CDR1 is LNHDA, CDR2 SQIVND (reference sequence). Here the CDR3 reads CASSTKTGGTGANVLTF. The CDR3 region has the DNA TGTGCCAGTAGTACAAAGACAGGGGGCACTGGGGCCAACGTCCTGACTTTC. The whole variable domain, filled in from reference TRBV19 and TRBJ2-6, reads DGGITQSPKYLFRKEGQNVTLSCEQNLNHDAMYWYRQDPGQGLRLIYYSQIVNDFQKGDIAEGYSVSREKKESFPLTVTSAQKNPTAFYLCASSTKTGGTGANVLTFGAGSRLTVL.

The rearrangement joins TRBV5-1 to TRBJ1-5; D unclear. Germline V lookup: CDR1 SGHRS, CDR2 YFSETQ. V was trimmed by 0 bases and J by 1 base, leaving 8 bases between them. The CDR3 is made up of 15 amino acids. The DNA of the CDR3 is TGCGCCAGCAGCTTGGAGGGAGGGAGCAATCAGCCCCAGCATTTT. Its protein is CASSLEGGSNQPQHF.

This chain connects TRBV25-1 to TRBJ2-1; D is unresolved. This CDR3 is 12 amino acids long. Germline CDR1 is MGHDK and CDR2 is SYGVNS. Between the trimmed V and J ends, which lost 6 bases and 10 bases, there was a span of 13 bases. In DNA form, the CDR3 reads TGTGCCAGCAGCGTGAAACAGTACGAGCAGTTCTTC. This codes for CASSVKQYEQFF.

The V and J genes are TRBV28 and TRBJ1-6, with TRBD1 identical over 8 bases. J was trimmed by 12 bases and V by 6 bases; bases with no gene match: 19. The CDR3 is made up of 17 amino acids. Germline loops: CDR1 MDHEN, CDR2 SYDVKM. The CDR3 spells CASRQTRGPHLELPLHF. The CDR3 DNA is TGTGCCAGCAGGCAAACCAGGGGGCCCCACCTGGAATTACCCCTCCACTTT. The full variable domain, in which reference TRBV28 and TRBJ1-6 provide the parts outside the CDR3, is DVKVTQSSRYLVKRTGEKVFLECVQDMDHENMFWYRQDPGLGLRLIYFSYDVKMKEKGDIPEGYSVSREKKERFSLILESASTNQTSMYLCASRQTRGPHLELPLHFGNGTRLTVT.

The gene calls are TRBV9 and TRBJ1-6, with TRBD1 matching 9 bases. V lost 0 bases and J lost 10; bases outside the gene matches: 2. Germline V gives CDR1 SGDLS, CDR2 YYNGEE. The CDR3 runs to 14 residues. The CDR3 region is CASSVGQGVSPLHF. The CDR3 nucleotides read TGTGCCAGCAGCGTAGGACAGGGGGTATCACCCCTCCACTTT.

The gene calls are TRBV7-6 and TRBJ1-1; D might be TRBD1 (5 bases). V was clipped by 6 bases and J by 5 bases, with 16 bases between them. The CDR3 spans 14 residues. The germline CDR1 and CDR2 sequences are SGHVS and FNYEAQ. The CDR3 loop is CASSGGGGRTEAFF. CDR3 coding DNA: TGTGCCAGCAGTGGGGGTGGAGGGAGGACTGAAGCTTTCTTT.

CDR3 sequence reads: CASSVCVGLLNQPQHF. In DNA form, the CDR3 reads TGTGCCAGCAGTGTTTGTGTTGGTCTACTCAATCAGCCCCAGCATTTT. J is TRBJ1-5 and V is TRBV6-4; D unclear. Germline lookup yields CDR1 MRHNA and CDR2 SNTAGT. There are 16 residues in the CDR3. Trimming cost V 4 bases and J 3 bases, with 16 bases left between them.